Listed below are T cell receptor beta chains from one sample, sequenced in a study of blood T cell repertoires in COVID-19. Profiling relied on immunoSEQ multiplex PCR, and the TCRdb table lists in-frame clones only, not all of them. The sample holds 92,000 or so clones, approximately 88% seen once. The sample taken for sequencing was peripheral blood. These receptor sequences come from a man between 60 and 70 years old with acute or convalescent COVID-19. Both conserved end residues are part of each CDR3. The D gene is left open where the match is weak. Some rows mark clone size as missing; the rest say once, few, many or name a class of expanded clone.

. | TRBJ1-1 | TRBV5-4 | . | TGTGCCAGCAGCTTGGGTCGGAGGGGCTACACTGAAGCTTTCTTT | CASSLGRRGYTEAFF
. | TRBJ1-4 | TRBV5-5 | . | TGTGCCAGCAGTCGGGGGTGGGCAGACTCGTTCGAACTGTTTTTT | CASSRGWADSFELFF
. | TRBJ2-1 | TRBV3-1/TRBV3-2 | . | TGTGCCAGCAGCCATCCACAGGTTCATGAGCAGTTCTTC | CASSHPQVHEQFF
. | TRBJ1-1 | TRBV30 | . | TGTGCCTGGAGCGCCCGGGGAAGCGCTGAAGCTTTCTTT | CAWSARGSAEAFF
TRBD2 | TRBJ2-2 | TRBV10-3 | once | TGTGCCATCAGTCCGTCAAGCGGGGGCGGGGAGCTGTTTTTT | CAISPSSGGGELFF
TRBD1 | TRBJ2-3 | TRBV11-3 | . | TGTGCCAGCAGCTCATCGACAGGGGGCGGCACAGATACGCAGTATTTT | CASSSSTGGGTDTQYF
TRBD2 | TRBJ2-1 | TRBV7-3 | once | TGTGCCAGCAGCTCGCCGGGACTAGCGGGAGGGCCAGCCGAGAATGAGCAGTTCTTC | CASSSPGLAGGPAENEQFF
. | TRBJ2-2 | TRBV7-3 | . | TGTGCCAGCAGCTTCGGCGGGGTGAACACCGGGGAGCTGTTTTTT | CASSFGGVNTGELFF
. | TRBJ1-2 | TRBV19 | . | TGTGCCAGTCTGACAGGCGTTGGTTATGGCTACACCTTC | CASLTGVGYGYTF
TRBD2 | TRBJ2-7 | TRBV6-5 | . | TGTGCCAGCAGTTACAGGGTGGGGGGGAACCACGAGCAGTACTTC | CASSYRVGGNHEQYF
. | TRBJ2-7 | TRBV5-1 | . | TGCGCCAGCAGCTTGGCCGTGACTAGTAATCCCTACGAGCAGTACTTC | CASSLAVTSNPYEQYF
. | TRBJ1-2 | TRBV10-3 | few | TGTGCCATCAGTGAGCCCGGACCAGGCGGGGCTGACGGCTACACCTTC | CAISEPGPGGADGYTF
. | TRBJ2-7 | TRBV12-3/TRBV12-4 | . | TGTGCCAGCAGTTTATTTGTAGCCTACGAGCAGTACTTC | CASSLFVAYEQYF
. | TRBJ1-1 | TRBV7-8 | once | TGTGCCAGCGCCGCCGGGACCCCCGCGGGGTACACTGAAGCTTTCTTT | CASAAGTPAGYTEAFF
TRBD1 | TRBJ2-4 | TRBV24-1 | . | TGTGCCACCAGTGATTGCCTACAGGGGGGCAAAAACATTCAGTACTTC | CATSDCLQGGKNIQYF
. | TRBJ2-3 | TRBV12-3/TRBV12-4 | once | TGTGCCAGCAGTTTATCAGGGGATACGCAGTATTTT | CASSLSGDTQYF
. | TRBJ2-1 | TRBV6-1 | . | TGTGCCAGCAGTGGTGGCAGGGGTAGGGCCTACAATGAGCAGTTCTTC | CASSGGRGRAYNEQFF
. | TRBJ2-7 | TRBV6-5 | . | TGTGCCAGCAGGGGGGGAACATCCTACGAGCAGTACTTC | CASRGGTSYEQYF
TRBD2 | TRBJ2-2 | TRBV3-1/TRBV3-2 | . | TGTGCCAGCAGCCAACAGCCGGGACTAGCGACCGGGGAGCTGTTTTTT | CASSQQPGLATGELFF
TRBD1 | TRBJ1-1 | TRBV4-2 | . | TGTGCCAGCAGCCAGGACAGGGTTTCTGAAGCTTTCTTT | CASSQDRVSEAFF
. | TRBJ1-6 | TRBV15 | . | TGTGCCACCAGCAGAGCGGGGGTTTACGATTCACCCCTCCACTTT | CATSRAGVYDSPLHF
. | TRBJ2-3 | TRBV5-1 | . | TGCGCCAGCAGCCCTTCTAGCACAGATACGCAGTATTTT | CASSPSSTDTQYF
. | TRBJ2-5 | TRBV2 | . | TGTGCCAGCAACTCAGGAGAGACCCAGTACTTC | CASNSGETQYF
. | TRBJ1-1 | TRBV14 | . | TGTGCCAGCAGCCAATTATTCAGGGAGGGGATGAACACTGAAGCTTTCTTT | CASSQLFREGMNTEAFF
TRBD1 | TRBJ2-7 | TRBV3-1/TRBV3-2 | . | TGTGCCAGCAGGCACGGACAGGGAAGCTACGAGCAGTACTTC | CASRHGQGSYEQYF
TRBD1 | TRBJ1-1 | TRBV6-5 | . | TGTGCCAGCAGTTTTAACAGGGGTATGAACACTGAAGCTTTCTTT | CASSFNRGMNTEAFF
TRBD2 | TRBJ2-2 | TRBV24-1 | . | TGTGCCACCAGTGGACTAGCGTACACCGGGGAGCTGTTTTTT | CATSGLAYTGELFF
TRBD1 | TRBJ1-4 | TRBV5-1 | . | TGCGCCAGCAGCTTACAGGGGTTGGGGGAAAAACTGTTTTTT | CASSLQGLGEKLFF
. | TRBJ2-5 | TRBV7-9 | once | TGTGCCAGCAGAGGAAACGGAGTCACGGGGACCCAGTACTTC | CASRGNGVTGTQYF
TRBD1 | TRBJ2-7 | TRBV5-6 | . | TGTGCCAGCAGCTCAGGACAGGGTGCGTCCTACGAGCAGTACTTC | CASSSGQGASYEQYF
TRBD1 | TRBJ1-1 | TRBV14 | . | TGTGCCAGCAGCCAGCCGGGACAGATCGAAGCTTTCTTT | CASSQPGQIEAFF
TRBD2 | TRBJ2-1 | TRBV9 | . | TGTGCCAGCAGGAGGGGCGGTGCGGGAGGGCCTGGTGAGCAGTTCTTC | CASRRGGAGGPGEQFF
. | TRBJ2-1 | TRBV30 | . | TGTGCCTGGAGCTTTCTGACAGACAATGAGCAGTTCTTC | CAWSFLTDNEQFF
. | TRBJ2-1 | TRBV5-1 | . | TGCGCCAGCAGCTTGGCCCCAGCGGCAAGCTCCTACAATGAGCAGTTCTTC | CASSLAPAASSYNEQFF
. | TRBJ2-2 | TRBV4-1 | . | TGCGCCAGCAGCCAAGAGAATCCCTACAGGGCCGGCGGGGAGCTGTTTTTT | CASSQENPYRAGGELFF
TRBD2 | TRBJ2-7 | TRBV2 | . | TGTGCCGCTGGCGGGGGGCTTTCGTACGAGCAGTACTTC | CAAGGGLSYEQYF
TRBD2 | TRBJ2-5 | TRBV10-2 | . | TGCGCCAGCAGTGAGTCCGCGGGGGGGAGGGAAGAGACCCAGTACTTC | CASSESAGGREETQYF
TRBD2 | TRBJ2-3 | TRBV2 | . | TGTGCCAGCAGTGTCCAGCGGGGGGGCACAGATACGCAGTATTTT | CASSVQRGGTDTQYF
TRBD1 | TRBJ1-6 | TRBV5-1 | . | TGCGCCAGCAGCCGGGACAGAAATTCACCCCTCCACTTT | CASSRDRNSPLHF
. | TRBJ2-7 | TRBV5-1 | . | TGCGCCAGCAGACCCAATCGGGACTCTTCCTACGAGCAGTACTTC | CASRPNRDSSYEQYF
TRBD2 | TRBJ2-1 | TRBV9 | . | TGTGCCAGCAGCGAGAGCGGGGACCGACGATTTGAGCAGTTCTTC | CASSESGDRRFEQFF
TRBD2 | TRBJ2-1 | TRBV7-2 | . | TGTGCCAGCAGCTTAGAGGTTAGCGGGGGTTACAATGAGCAGTTCTTC | CASSLEVSGGYNEQFF
TRBD1 | TRBJ1-2 | TRBV9 | . | TGTGCCAGCAGCGTAGCCCCGGGACAGGGGGATTCCGAAAACTATGGCTACACCTTC | CASSVAPGQGDSENYGYTF
TRBD2 | TRBJ2-7 | TRBV9 | . | TGTGCCAGCAGCCCCGGGACTAGCAGTTACGAGCAGTACTTC | CASSPGTSSYEQYF
TRBD1 | TRBJ1-4 | TRBV9 | . | TGTGCCAGCAGCGTACGGACAGGCCCTAATGAAAAACTGTTTTTT | CASSVRTGPNEKLFF